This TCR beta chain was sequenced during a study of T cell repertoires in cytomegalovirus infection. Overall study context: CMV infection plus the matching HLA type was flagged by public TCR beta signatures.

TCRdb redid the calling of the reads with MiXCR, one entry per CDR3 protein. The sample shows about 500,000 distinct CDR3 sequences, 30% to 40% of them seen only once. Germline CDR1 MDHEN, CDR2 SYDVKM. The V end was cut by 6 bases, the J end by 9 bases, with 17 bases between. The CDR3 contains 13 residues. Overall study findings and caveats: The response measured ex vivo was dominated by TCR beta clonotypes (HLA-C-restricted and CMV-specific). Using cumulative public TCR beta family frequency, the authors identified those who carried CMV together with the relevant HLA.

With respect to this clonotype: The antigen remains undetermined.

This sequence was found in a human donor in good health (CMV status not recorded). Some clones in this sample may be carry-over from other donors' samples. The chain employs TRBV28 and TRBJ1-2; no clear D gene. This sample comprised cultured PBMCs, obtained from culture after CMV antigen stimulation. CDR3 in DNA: TGTGCCAGCAGCAATGACATGTGGGATCGCTACACCTTC. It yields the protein CASSNDMWDRYTF.